This TCR beta chain was documented in a study of blood T cell repertoires in COVID-19. Whole-study context: From T cells, B-cell-depleted T cells, or PBMCs came the material, which was cDNA or gDNA.

A COVID-19 case was met by exposed participants within 2 weeks before study entry. The V end lost 2 bases, the J end lost 5 bases, and 12 bases lay between the germline ends. CDR1 and CDR2 (germline): MNHNS, SASEGT. The CDR3 contains 14 residues. Generated by immunoSEQ multiplex PCR, the TCRdb table keeps only in-frame clones and is missing some. The sample has about 150,000 clones; around 90% are singletons. The origin of this receptor is a middle-aged woman who had been exposed to COVID-19. Sequencing input: PBMCs or T cells enriched from blood (not recorded which). This chain links TRBV6-1 with TRBJ1-1, with D hard to call. CDR3 DNA: TGTGCCAGCAGTGAACTGATAGTCGCAACTGAAGCTTTCTTT. Translating gives CASSELIVATEAFF.